Shown below are 20 T cell receptor beta chains from a single sample sequenced in a study of regulatory T cells in long-lasting Graves disease (dated by TCRdb to the early 2020s). According to the study, the label for this sample's time point signals: newly diagnosed GD, antithyroid drugs for less than 3 months. For both TCR sequencing and RNA sequencing, RNA was extracted from PBMCs in TRIzol. Library method: multiplex PCR. The data were produced on an Illumina HiSeq 4000. TCR beta libraries were built with iRepertoire HTBI primers and Arm-PCR amplification of CDR3 regions. TCRdb reanalyzed the raw reads on its own, using fastp at Q25 for trimming and MiXCR for clone calling, and kept in-frame beta chains. Identical CDR3 protein sequences are pooled into one entry, listed with their most common genes and DNA. Counted in this sample were about 430,000 distinct CDR3 sequences; 14% to 15% of them appeared once. The ten largest clones represent about 8.3% of the sample.

These sequences were also reported in another study, on T cells in Graves' hyperthyroidism and ophthalmopathy.

The input for sequencing was peripheral blood mononuclear cells (PBMCs), taken at new diagnosis, from a patient treated with antithyroid drugs. The receptors were sampled from a woman aged 40 to 50 with Graves disease. Donor details come from another sample of the same person, matched by shared clones.

This clonotype appeared many times. The V call is TRBV10-3, the J call TRBJ1-1, with D tentatively TRBD1 (6 bases). V was pared by 6 bases and J by 4 bases, with 15 bases between. CDR3 length equals 14 residues. In germline, CDR1 is ENHRY, CDR2 SYGVKD. This CDR3 reads CAISEGLGGTEAFF. The CDR3 DNA sequence: TGTGCCATCAGCGAAGGTTTAGGGGGCACTGAAGCTTTCTTT.

In its sample, this clonotype was seen a few times. V usage is TRBV15 and J usage is TRBJ2-3; 9 bases fit TRBD2. Germline trimming cut 2 bases from V and 2 bases from J; bases unmatched to any gene: 2. Germline loops: CDR1 LNHNV, CDR2 YYDKDF (reference sequence). CDR3 length: 15 residues. CDR3 protein: CATSRLAGNTDTQYF. The DNA of the CDR3 is TGTGCCACCAGCAGACTAGCGGGAAACACAGATACGCAGTATTTT.

Ten or more counts support this clonotype. This sequence joins TRBV5-1 and TRBJ2-3; the match to TRBD2 covers 9 bases. Germline-derived CDR1 and CDR2 are SGHRS and YFSETQ. After removal of 0 bases from V and 4 bases from J, the junction contained 12 bases not matched to a gene. The CDR3 is 18 amino acids. Here the CDR3 reads CASSLAPRLAGEPDTQYF. Written as DNA, the CDR3 is TGCGCCAGCAGCTTGGCGCCCCGTTTAGCGGGAGAACCAGATACGCAGTATTTT.

This clonotype was seen at least ten times. The chain is built from TRBV7-2 and TRBJ2-7; 11 bases map to TRBD2. CDR1 SGHTA and CDR2 FQGNSA come from the germline V gene. The J segment lost 4 bases and the V segment lost 6 bases, leaving 5 bases of the junction unmatched. The CDR3 totals 14 residues. CDR3 amino acids: CASRAGLAVYEQYF. The DNA of the CDR3 is TGTGCCAGCAGAGCGGGACTAGCGGTTTACGAGCAGTACTTC. Using reference TRBV7-2 and TRBJ2-7 for the parts outside the CDR3, the full variable domain is GAGVSQSPSNKVTEKGKDVELRCDPISGHTALYWYRQSLGQGLEFLIYFQGNSAPDKSGLPSDRFSAERTGGSVSTLTIQRTQQEDSAVYLCASRAGLAVYEQYFGPGTRLTVT.

The chain employs TRBV5-4 and TRBJ2-1; D is ambiguous. This CDR3 is 13 amino acids long. Germline CDR1 SGHNT, CDR2 YYREEE (reference sequence). V was clipped by 4 bases and J by 8 bases, with 13 bases between them. The CDR3 is CASSIGSSHEQFF. The CDR3, as DNA: TGTGCCAGCAGCATAGGGTCCTCGCATGAGCAGTTCTTC. The whole variable domain, remainder taken from reference TRBV5-4 and TRBJ2-1, is ETGVTQSPTHLIKTRGQQVTLRCSSQSGHNTVSWYQQALGQGPQFIFQYYREEENGRGNFPPRFSGLQFPNYSSELNVNALELDDSALYLCASSIGSSHEQFFGPGTRLTVL.

This clonotype came up many times. The chain has TRBV10-3 and TRBJ2-1, with 9 bases fitting TRBD1. Per the germline V gene, CDR1 is ENHRY and CDR2 is SYGVKD. This CDR3 spans 16 amino acids. The V and J ends lost 4 bases and 7 bases, in that order; junction bases with no gene match: 11. This CDR3 is CAISADTGTGINEQFF. The CDR3 coding sequence is TGTGCCATCAGTGCGGACACCGGGACAGGGATAAATGAGCAGTTCTTC.

This clonotype showed up just a few times. This sequence joins TRBV5-1 and TRBJ2-2; 9 positions match TRBD1. Per the germline V gene, CDR1 is SGHRS and CDR2 is YFSETQ. The CDR3 has 17 amino acids. Trimming cost V 0 bases and J 3 bases; bases outside gene matches: 6. The CDR3 is CASSLAGQGSDTGELFF. Here the CDR3 DNA reads TGCGCCAGCAGCTTGGCCGGACAGGGGTCTGACACCGGGGAGCTGTTTTTT.

In its sample, this clonotype was seen a few times. The chain carries TRBV6-5 and TRBJ2-7, with 9 bases identical to TRBD2. Germline V gene lookup returns CDR1 MNHEY and CDR2 SVGAGI. The CDR3 covers 13 residues. With 4 bases clipped from V and 4 bases from J, the junction kept 2 bases outside the gene matches. In DNA form, the CDR3 reads TGTGCCAGCAGTTGGACTAGCGCTTACGAGCAGTACTTC. This gives the protein CASSWTSAYEQYF.

This clonotype was detected a few times. The chain joins TRBV5-6 to TRBJ2-7; maybe TRBD1 (5 bases). The CDR3 length is 15 residues. Trimming removed 0 bases at V and 3 bases at J, with 13 bases between. Germline values: CDR1 SGHDT, CDR2 YYEEEE. CDR3 residues: CASSLAAGFDYEQYF. CDR3 sequence (DNA): TGTGCCAGCAGCTTGGCAGCAGGGTTCGACTACGAGCAGTACTTC.

This clonotype occurred a few times. The gene calls are TRBV7-9 and TRBJ2-5, with TRBD2 as a possible D gene (6 bases). The CDR3 is 15 residues long. V was pared by 1 base and J by 2 bases, with 11 bases between. The germline V gene encodes CDR1 SEHNR and CDR2 FQNEAQ (reference sequence). The CDR3 spells CASSLGGTWQETQYF. CDR3 nucleotide sequence: TGTGCCAGCAGCTTAGGCGGGACGTGGCAAGAGACCCAGTACTTC.

The sample holds many counts of this clonotype. V is TRBV30 and J is TRBJ1-1; tentatively, D is TRBD1 (5 bases). Trimming removed 8 bases at V and 1 base at J, with 20 bases between. The CDR3 loop spans 15 amino acids. Germline CDR1 is GTSNPN and CDR2 is SVGIG (reference sequence). The CDR3 spells CAGGTLGFANTEAFF. CDR3 bases: TGTGCCGGGGGAACGTTGGGGTTTGCGAACACTGAAGCTTTCTTT.

The J gene is TRBJ2-1, the V gene TRBV29-1; no clear D. The CDR3 is 15 amino acids. Germline-derived CDR1 and CDR2 are SQVTM and ANQGSEA. Trimming pared 2 bases from V and 4 bases from J, leaving 15 bases between. The CDR3 nucleotides are TGCAGCGTTGAATCACGGAACACCGGTTACAATGAGCAGTTCTTC. This translates into CSVESRNTGYNEQFF.

The chain combines TRBV6-2 or TRBV6-3 with TRBJ2-7, with D possibly being TRBD1 (6 bases). Germline V gives CDR1 MNHEY, CDR2 SVGEGT. Trimming stripped 6 bases from V and 3 bases from J, with 18 bases between. This CDR3 contains 15 residues. For the CDR3, the DNA is TGTGCCAGCAGCCAATGGAACCTCAGGGGCTACGAGCAGTACTTC. Translation gives CASSQWNLRGYEQYF.

Comment on this clonotype: An end of the junction does not agree with germline; a read error may underlie this. The chain joins TRBV7-2 to TRBJ1-4; tentative D call: TRBD1 (6 bases). Germline lookup yields CDR1 SGHTA and CDR2 FQGNSA. The CDR3 contains 15 residues. CDR3: CASSFTGTTNEKLFF. The CDR3, as DNA: TGTGCCAGCAGCTTTACCGGGACAACGAATGAAAAACTGTTTTTT.

This clonotype was counted many times. The chain links TRBV28 to TRBJ2-7; D is tentatively TRBD1 or TRBD2 (5 bases each). Trimming removed 6 bases from V and 6 bases from J, with 15 bases in between. This CDR3 contains 13 residues. Per germline, CDR1 MDHEN and CDR2 SYDVKM. The CDR3 coding sequence is TGTGCCAGCAGCCTAAGGGACCGGGGCGAGCAGTACTTC. Translating it yields CASSLRDRGEQYF.

In its sample, this clonotype was seen a few times. The chain combines TRBV19 with TRBJ1-1; D is ambiguous. CDR3 size: 11 residues. With 7 bases removed from V and 7 bases from J, the gap between germline ends came to 10 bases. Germline V CDR1 and CDR2: LNHDA, SQIVND (reference sequence). This chain's CDR3 is CASIEYSEAFF. The DNA for the CDR3 is TGTGCCAGTATAGAGTACAGTGAAGCTTTCTTT.

This clonotype was recorded many times. The chain couples TRBV6-2 or TRBV6-3 to TRBJ2-7; 13 positions agree with TRBD2. V gave up 5 bases and J gave up 6 bases; unmatched junction bases: 4. From germline, CDR1 is MNHEY and CDR2 SVGEGT. CDR3 length equals 14 residues. The DNA of the CDR3 is TGTGCCAGCAGTGAACTAGCGGGAGGGCGCGAGCAGTACTTC. As protein: CASSELAGGREQYF.

The chain links TRBV20-1 to TRBJ2-3; weak D call: TRBD2 (6 bases). The CDR3 consists of 12 residues. V was cut by 0 bases and J by 6 bases, with 7 bases left in between. The V gene's germline CDR1 is DFQATT and CDR2 SNEGSKA (reference sequence). CDR3 sequence reads: CSARDRGDTQYF. In DNA, the CDR3 is TGCAGTGCTAGAGATCGGGGGGATACGCAGTATTTT.

A few counts support this clonotype. The rearrangement links TRBV30 to TRBJ2-1; D is ambiguous. This CDR3 region has 12 residues. V dropped 5 bases and J dropped 9 bases, with 14 bases sitting between them. Germline loops: CDR1 GTSNPN, CDR2 SVGIG (reference sequence). The DNA of the CDR3 is TGTGCCTGGGGAGAGGAAAGAGTTGAGCAGTTCTTC. This encodes CAWGEERVEQFF.

This clonotype has a count of ten or more. V gene TRBV12-3 or TRBV12-4 combines with J gene TRBJ1-4; D is possibly TRBD1 (6 bases). V was shortened by 6 bases and J by 6 bases, with 14 bases between the two germline ends. The CDR3 sequence is 14 residues long. As DNA, the CDR3 is TGTGCCAGCAGCTTACAGGGCGTAGATGAAAAACTGTTTTTT. It is translated as CASSLQGVDEKLFF.